This T cell receptor beta chain was retrieved from a study of T-cell reconstitution after alpha-beta-depleted transplantation in children. Using unique molecular identifiers, the investigators prepared the TCRbeta library. Via MiXCR, TCRdb re-called the PCR reads, giving one row per CDR3 protein. The table records 300,000 to 400,000 distinct CDR3 sequences, around 15% of them present only once. The CDR3 is 16 amino acids. V was cut by 0 bases and J by 3 bases, with 14 bases left in between. CDR1 is DFQATT and CDR2 is SNEGSKA in the germline V gene (reference sequence). This sequence originates from a male patient aged 2 to 10 who had a stem cell transplant for acute lymphoblastic leukemia, so the T cells may come from the graft donor. Sequenced here: PBMCs, mostly from graft donor cells, sampled 360 days after TCRalphabeta/CD19-depleted stem cell transplant. The chain has TRBV20-1 and TRBJ2-2, with TRBD2 as a possible D gene (5 bases). Here the CDR3 reads CSARDQSGKDTGELFF. The CDR3 DNA is TGCAGTGCTAGAGATCAGTCCGGGAAGGACACCGGGGAGCTGTTTTTT.